The present T cell receptor (beta chain) was sequenced within a study of cytotoxic CD8 clonotypes in ibrutinib-treated CLL. Whole-study findings and limits: With treatment, public clonotypes, which were uncommon, either contracted or remained stable.

In the case of this clone: Its antigen remains unidentified.

J gave up 3 bases and V 5 bases, and 12 bases lay outside the gene matches. The CDR3 spans 17 residues. The germline CDR1 and CDR2 sequences are WNHNN and SYGVQD (reference sequence). Here immunoSEQ multiplex PCR was the method, and the copy in TCRdb shows in-frame clones only, minus some. The sample includes approximately 200,000 clones, 72% of them seen just once. The receptor was isolated from a human donor with chronic lymphocytic leukemia. V is TRBV10-1 and J is TRBJ2-1; 8 bases align to TRBD2. The sequences come from PBMCs, collected after 24 months of ibrutinib treatment. The CDR3 DNA reads TGCGCCAGCAGTAAAGGAATCGGGGGGGATCTCTACAATGAGCAGTTCTTC. Its translation is CASSKGIGGDLYNEQFF.